This T cell receptor beta chain was captured by sequencing in a study of human T cells and chemical hapten exposure. TCRdb analysed the RACE reads with MiXCR anew, one entry per CDR3 protein. The sample lists about 120,000 distinct CDR3 sequences, roughly 13% occurring once. Time point denoted: pre-sensitization, week 0. Treatment indicated: therapeutic diphenylcyclopropenone sensitization with weekly scalp DPC. The source is a woman aged 18-30 years with alopecia areata. Some clones in this sample may be carry-over from other donors' samples. This specimen was whole blood, taken in connection with sensitization to the hapten diphenylcyclopropenone (DPC).

The CDR3 sequence: CASSLSGGSLDGYTF. The CDR3 DNA reads TGTGCCAGCAGCTTATCAGGGGGCAGTTTGGATGGCTACACCTTC. The chain carries TRBV7-9 and TRBJ1-2; 8 positions match TRBD1. The CDR3 runs 15 residues. Germline V gives CDR1 SEHNR, CDR2 FQNEAQ (reference sequence). V dropped 2 bases and J dropped 6; count of bases not matched to a gene: 8.